This is a list of T cell receptor beta chains from one sample in a study of identical twins. TCRdb reprocessed the 5' RACE reads via MiXCR and lists one record per CDR3 protein. The table shows fewer than 800,000 distinct CDR3 sequences, with about 7.1% occurring only once. These data also formed part of another study, on yellow fever vaccine responses in identical twins.

The specimen was PBMCs. Every receptor here comes from a woman younger than 35 in good health. CDR3s include the opening cysteine and the closing phenylalanine or tryptophan. D genes are given only for firm matches. For some rows the clone size is stated as once, few or many, or as a class when expanded; others skip it.

clone_size j_call d_call v_call cdr3_nt cdr3_aa
few TRBJ2-2 TRBD2 TRBV10-1 TGCGCCAGCACCGGCGGGGGGGACGCGAACACCGGGGAGCTGTTTTTT CASTGGGDANTGELFF
few TRBJ2-1 TRBD1 TRBV15 TGTGCCACCAGCCCGGATCGACAGGGGGGCAATGAGCAGTTCTTC CATSPDRQGGNEQFF
few TRBJ2-1 . TRBV7-6 TGTGCCAGCAGCTTAGCCACGGGACCGAGCGGTTACAATGAGCAGTTCTTC CASSLATGPSGYNEQFF
few TRBJ2-1 TRBD2 TRBV6-5 TGTGCCAGCAGTTCGCTAGCGGGAGACTTCTACAATGAGCAGTTCTTC CASSSLAGDFYNEQFF
. TRBJ2-6 . TRBV7-9 TGTGCCAGCAGCTTAGCGTTCGGAGAACCTGGGGCCAACGTCCTGACTTTC CASSLAFGEPGANVLTF
few TRBJ1-6 . TRBV6-4 TGTGCCAGCAGTACGGGTGAGGGTTCACCCCTCCACTTT CASSTGEGSPLHF
many TRBJ2-3 . TRBV29-1 TGCAGCGTGCAAGACACCTCAAGGGCAGATACGCAGTATTTT CSVQDTSRADTQYF
few TRBJ1-4 . TRBV20-1 TGCAGTGCTAGAGTTCGGACTAATGAAAAACTGTTTTTT CSARVRTNEKLFF
many TRBJ1-6 . TRBV11-2 TGTGCCAGCAGGTCGCGGGGGACCGGTAATTCACCCCTCCACTTT CASRSRGTGNSPLHF
few TRBJ2-1 . TRBV3-1 TGTGCCAGCAGCCAAAGGCGGCGAGGGGGGGGCAATGAGCAGTTCTTC CASSQRRRGGGNEQFF
few TRBJ2-5 TRBD2 TRBV5-1 TGCGCCAGCAGCCGGGAGGACTCACTCCTGGAAGAGACCCAGTACTTC CASSREDSLLEETQYF
. TRBJ2-7 . TRBV7-9 TGTGCCAGCAGCATTGGACAAGCAGCGCGGCAGTACTTC CASSIGQAARQYF
. TRBJ1-1 . TRBV20-1 TGCAGTGCTAGACTTCCACTACCTGAAGCTTTCTTT CSARLPLPEAFF
few TRBJ2-7 TRBD1 TRBV12-3/TRBV12-4 TGTGCCAGCAGTTCCGGGCTTCGGACAGGGCACTACGAGCAGTACTTC CASSSGLRTGHYEQYF
many TRBJ2-7 . TRBV12-3/TRBV12-4 TGTGCCAGCAGTTTAGAGGACGGAGTCTCCTACGAGCAGTACTTC CASSLEDGVSYEQYF
many TRBJ2-2 . TRBV20-1 TGCAGTGCTAGATCGCGACCCTCTGACACCGGGGAGCTGTTTTTT CSARSRPSDTGELFF
. TRBJ2-5 TRBD2 TRBV5-1 TGCGCCAGCAGCTCCTCGGAGGGGCTAGCGGGATCCCAAGAGACCCAGTACTTC CASSSSEGLAGSQETQYF
many TRBJ1-2 . TRBV20-1 TGCAGTGCTAGAACAGACAACTATGGCTACACCTTC CSARTDNYGYTF
few TRBJ2-4 TRBD1 TRBV20-1 TGCAGTGCTTTGGACAGGCTGGACATTCAGTACTTC CSALDRLDIQYF
few TRBJ2-2 TRBD1 TRBV7-8 TGTGCCAGCAGCTTAGGACAGGGTAGGATCGCCGGGGAGCTGTTTTTT CASSLGQGRIAGELFF
few TRBJ2-7 . TRBV20-1 TGCAGTGCCCAAGTAACCTCCTACGAGCAGTACTTC CSAQVTSYEQYF
many TRBJ2-7 TRBD1 TRBV4-1 TGCGCCAGCAGCCAAACAGGGGCCTCCTACGAGCAGTACTTC CASSQTGASYEQYF
many TRBJ2-7 . TRBV3-1 TGTGCCAGCAGCCAGCCCGGGGCATCCTACGAGCAGTACTTC CASSQPGASYEQYF
many TRBJ1-2 . TRBV10-3 TGTGCCATCAGCCCAATAGAGACAGGCTCTGGCGGCTACACCTTC CAISPIETGSGGYTF
. TRBJ2-1 TRBD2 TRBV18 TGTGCCAGCTCACCACCGTTTTCTAGCGGTCGTGACAATGAGCAGTTCTTC CASSPPFSSGRDNEQFF
many TRBJ2-5 TRBD2 TRBV29-1 TGCAGCACTAGCGGGAGCGAGCAAGAGACCCAGTACTTC CSTSGSEQETQYF
. TRBJ2-3 . TRBV29-1 TGCAGCGTTTACGTTGGGGGCACAGATACGCAGTATTTT CSVYVGGTDTQYF
. TRBJ2-1 TRBD2 TRBV11-2 TGTGCCAGCAGCCCCCGGGGGGGCGAGACGGATTTAGTGGGCTACAATGAGCAGTTCTTC CASSPRGGETDLVGYNEQFF
. TRBJ2-1 TRBD2 TRBV5-1 TGCGCCAGTCATCTAGCGGGAGCCCCCTACAATGAGCAGTTCTTC CASHLAGAPYNEQFF
few TRBJ1-1 . TRBV10-3 TGTGCCATCACCCCAGGGGTGAACACTGAAGCTTTCTTT CAITPGVNTEAFF
many TRBJ2-5 TRBD2 TRBV7-7 TGTGCCAGCAGCTTAGGGTCGGGAGGCGAGACCCAGTACTTC CASSLGSGGETQYF
. TRBJ1-2 . TRBV7-9 TGTGCCAGCAGCTTAGCGGCGACAGTCGTTGGTGGCTACACCTTC CASSLAATVVGGYTF
. TRBJ1-2 TRBD1 TRBV2 TGTGCCAGCAGTATACAGGGGGTTAACTATGGCTACACCTTC CASSIQGVNYGYTF
. TRBJ2-5 TRBD2 TRBV7-8 TGTGCCAGCAGCTCCCAGACTAGCGGACAAGAGACCCAGTACTTC CASSSQTSGQETQYF
few TRBJ2-3 TRBD2 TRBV4-1 TGCGCCAGCAGCCGGATAGCGGGGCCACTCACAGATACGCAGTATTTT CASSRIAGPLTDTQYF
. TRBJ2-1 . TRBV5-4 TGTGCCAGCAGCTTGGCGTCTTCTACCTACAATGAGCAGTTCTTC CASSLASSTYNEQFF
. TRBJ2-2 TRBD1 TRBV28 TGTGCCAGCAGTAGGCGGACAGGGGGGATAGCGGGGGAGCTGTTTTTT CASSRRTGGIAGELFF
many TRBJ1-5 . TRBV5-6 TGTGCCAGCAGCTTGGGCTTCTGGAGTAGCAATCAGCCCCAGCATTTT CASSLGFWSSNQPQHF
many TRBJ1-2 . TRBV4-1 TGCGCCAGCAGCCAAGATCGGACAGCCTCTAACTATGGCTACACCTTC CASSQDRTASNYGYTF
. TRBJ2-3 TRBD1 TRBV12-5 TGTGCTAGTGGTTTAGGCCGGACAGGGAGGTTTCCAGATACGCAGTATTTT CASGLGRTGRFPDTQYF
. TRBJ2-7 TRBD1 TRBV20-1 TGCAGTGCCCTTAATCGACAGGGGGGAACCTACGAGCAGTACTTC CSALNRQGGTYEQYF
few TRBJ2-7 . TRBV3-1 TGTGCCAGCAGCCAAGATCCGGGACAAACCTACGAGCAGTACTTC CASSQDPGQTYEQYF
few TRBJ2-7 . TRBV20-1 TGCAGTGCTAGAGCCGGGACCATCCTGGGCGAGCAGTACTTC CSARAGTILGEQYF
few TRBJ2-7 TRBD2 TRBV20-1 TGCAGTGCTAGAGACCGTACCGGGACTAGCTCCTACGAGCAGTACTTC CSARDRTGTSSYEQYF
many TRBJ2-1 TRBD2 TRBV15 TGTGCCACCAGCAGAGAGGTCGGGAGGGCCGGGACATACAATGAGCAGTTCTTC CATSREVGRAGTYNEQFF